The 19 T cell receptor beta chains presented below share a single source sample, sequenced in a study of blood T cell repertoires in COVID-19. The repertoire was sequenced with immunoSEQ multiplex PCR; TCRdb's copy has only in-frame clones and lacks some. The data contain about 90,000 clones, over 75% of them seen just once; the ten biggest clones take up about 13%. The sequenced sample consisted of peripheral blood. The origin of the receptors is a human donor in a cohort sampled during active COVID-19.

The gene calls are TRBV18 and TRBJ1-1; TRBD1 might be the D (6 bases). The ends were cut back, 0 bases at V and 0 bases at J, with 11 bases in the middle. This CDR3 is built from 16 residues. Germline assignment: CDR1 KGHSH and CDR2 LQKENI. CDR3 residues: CASSPPGARMNTEAFF. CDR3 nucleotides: TGTGCCAGCTCACCACCGGGGGCGAGGATGAACACTGAAGCTTTCTTT.

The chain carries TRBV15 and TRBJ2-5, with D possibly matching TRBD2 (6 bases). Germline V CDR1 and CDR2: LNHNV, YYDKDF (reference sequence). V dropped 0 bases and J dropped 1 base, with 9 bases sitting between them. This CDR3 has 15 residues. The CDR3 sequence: CATSRERRVQETQYF. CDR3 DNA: TGTGCCACCAGCAGAGAGAGGAGGGTCCAAGAGACCCAGTACTTC.

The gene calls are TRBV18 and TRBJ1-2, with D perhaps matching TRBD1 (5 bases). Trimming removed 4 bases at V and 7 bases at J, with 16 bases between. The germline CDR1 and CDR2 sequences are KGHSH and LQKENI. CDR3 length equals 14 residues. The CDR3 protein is CASSLGPDIIGYTF. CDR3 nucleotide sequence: TGTGCCAGCTCACTCGGACCGGACATAATTGGCTACACCTTC.

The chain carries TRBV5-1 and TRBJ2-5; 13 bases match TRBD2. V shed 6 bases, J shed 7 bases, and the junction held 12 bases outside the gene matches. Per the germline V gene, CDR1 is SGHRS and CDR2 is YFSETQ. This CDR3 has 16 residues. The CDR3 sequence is CASNHGGLAGEGTQYF. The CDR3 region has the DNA TGCGCCAGCAACCACGGTGGACTAGCGGGGGAGGGGACCCAGTACTTC.

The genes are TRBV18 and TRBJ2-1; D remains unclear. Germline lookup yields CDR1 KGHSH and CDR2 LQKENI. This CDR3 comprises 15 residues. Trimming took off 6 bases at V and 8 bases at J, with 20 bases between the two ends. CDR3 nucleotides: TGTGCCAGCTCCGATTCCGCTGGCCCCTTTCATGAGCAGTTCTTC. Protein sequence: CASSDSAGPFHEQFF. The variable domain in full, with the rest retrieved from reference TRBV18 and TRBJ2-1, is NAGVMQNPRHLVRRRGQEARLRCSPMKGHSHVYWYRQLPEEGLKFMVYLQKENIIDESGMPKERFSAEFPKEGPSILRIQQVVRGDSAAYFCASSDSAGPFHEQFFGPGTRLTVL.

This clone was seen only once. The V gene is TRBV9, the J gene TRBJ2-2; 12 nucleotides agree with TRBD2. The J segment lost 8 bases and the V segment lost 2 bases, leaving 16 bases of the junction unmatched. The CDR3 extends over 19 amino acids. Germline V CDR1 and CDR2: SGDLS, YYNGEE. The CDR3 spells CASSVGLAGTGLTGGELFF. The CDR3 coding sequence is TGTGCCAGCAGCGTTGGACTAGCGGGGACGGGCTTGACCGGGGGGGAGCTGTTTTTT.

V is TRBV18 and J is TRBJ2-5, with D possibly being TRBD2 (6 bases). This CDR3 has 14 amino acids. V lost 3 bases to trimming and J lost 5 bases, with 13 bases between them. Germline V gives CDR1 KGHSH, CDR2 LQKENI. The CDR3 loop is CASSPRRARETQYF. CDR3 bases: TGTGCCAGCTCACCCCGGAGGGCTAGGGAGACCCAGTACTTC.

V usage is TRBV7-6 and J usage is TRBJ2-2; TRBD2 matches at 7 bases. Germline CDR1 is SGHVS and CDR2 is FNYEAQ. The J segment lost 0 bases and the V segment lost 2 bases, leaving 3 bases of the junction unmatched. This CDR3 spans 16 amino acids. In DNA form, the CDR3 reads TGTGCCAGCAGCTTATGGGGAGGGGCGAACACCGGGGAGCTGTTTTTT. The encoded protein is CASSLWGGANTGELFF.

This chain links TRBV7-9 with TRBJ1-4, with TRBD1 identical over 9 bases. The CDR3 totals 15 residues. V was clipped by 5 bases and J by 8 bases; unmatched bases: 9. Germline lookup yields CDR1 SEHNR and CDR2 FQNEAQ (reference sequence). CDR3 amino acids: CASSTIQGANEKLFF. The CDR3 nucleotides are TGTGCCAGCAGCACAATACAGGGGGCGAACGAAAAACTGTTTTTT.

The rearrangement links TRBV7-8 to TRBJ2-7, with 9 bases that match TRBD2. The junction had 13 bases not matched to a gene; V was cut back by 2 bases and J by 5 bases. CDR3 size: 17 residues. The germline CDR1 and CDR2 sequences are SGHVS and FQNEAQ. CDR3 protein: CASSLRDPGLAGHEQYF. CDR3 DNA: TGTGCCAGCAGCTTACGAGACCCGGGACTAGCAGGTCACGAGCAGTACTTC.

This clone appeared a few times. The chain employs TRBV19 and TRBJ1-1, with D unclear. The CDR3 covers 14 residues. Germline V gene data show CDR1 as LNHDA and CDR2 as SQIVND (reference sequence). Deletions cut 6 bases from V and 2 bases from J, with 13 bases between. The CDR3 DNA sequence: TGTGCCAGTAGGACTGAGGGCCGAAACACTGAAGCTTTCTTT. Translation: CASRTEGRNTEAFF.

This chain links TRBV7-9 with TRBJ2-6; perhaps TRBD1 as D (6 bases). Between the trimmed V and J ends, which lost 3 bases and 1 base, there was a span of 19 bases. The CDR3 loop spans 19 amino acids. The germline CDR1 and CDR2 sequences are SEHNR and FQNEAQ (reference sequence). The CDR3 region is CASSFPRGHPLSGANVLTF. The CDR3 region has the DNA TGTGCCAGCAGCTTCCCCAGGGGCCACCCTTTGTCTGGGGCCAACGTCCTGACTTTC.

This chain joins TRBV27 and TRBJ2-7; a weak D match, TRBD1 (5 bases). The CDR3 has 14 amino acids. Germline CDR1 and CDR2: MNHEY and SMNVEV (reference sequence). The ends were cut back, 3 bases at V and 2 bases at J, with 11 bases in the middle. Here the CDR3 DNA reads TGTGCCAGCAGTTTGGGGCAGCTTCCCTACGAGCAGTACTTC. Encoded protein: CASSLGQLPYEQYF.

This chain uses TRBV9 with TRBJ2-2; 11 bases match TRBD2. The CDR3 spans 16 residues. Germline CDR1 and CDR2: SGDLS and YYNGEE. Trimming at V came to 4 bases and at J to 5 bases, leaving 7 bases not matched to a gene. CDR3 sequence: CASSTRLAGWTGELFF. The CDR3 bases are TGTGCCAGCAGCACCCGACTAGCGGGGTGGACCGGGGAGCTGTTTTTT.

In DNA form, the CDR3 reads TGTGCCAGCAGCAGCCGGGACAGGGGCAACTACGAGCAGTACTTC. Amino acid sequence: CASSSRDRGNYEQYF. The J gene is TRBJ2-7, the V gene TRBV3-1 (or the pseudogene TRBV3-2); 10 nucleotides agree with TRBD1. The J segment lost 3 bases and the V segment lost 5 bases, leaving 7 bases of the junction unmatched. Germline V gives CDR1 LGHDT, CDR2 YNNKEL (reference sequence). The CDR3 loop spans 15 amino acids.

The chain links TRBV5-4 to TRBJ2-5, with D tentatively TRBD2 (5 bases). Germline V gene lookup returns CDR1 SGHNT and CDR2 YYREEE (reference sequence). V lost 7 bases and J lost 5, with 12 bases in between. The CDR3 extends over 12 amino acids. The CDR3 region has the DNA TGTGCCAGCCGTGCGGGCGGCGAGACCCAGTACTTC. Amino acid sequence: CASRAGGETQYF.

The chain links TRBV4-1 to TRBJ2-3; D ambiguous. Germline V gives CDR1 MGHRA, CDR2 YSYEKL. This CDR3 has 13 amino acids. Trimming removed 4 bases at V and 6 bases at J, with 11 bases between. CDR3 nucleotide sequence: TGCGCCAGCAGCCGAATACCACAGGATACGCAGTATTTT. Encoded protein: CASSRIPQDTQYF.

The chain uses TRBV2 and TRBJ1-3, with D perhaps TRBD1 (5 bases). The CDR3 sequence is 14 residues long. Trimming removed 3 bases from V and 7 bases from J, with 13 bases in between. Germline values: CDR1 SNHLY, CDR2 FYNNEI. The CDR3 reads CASSDGRATNTIYF. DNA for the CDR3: TGTGCCAGCAGTGATGGCAGGGCAACGAACACCATATATTTT. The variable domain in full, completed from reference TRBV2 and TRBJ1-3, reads EPEVTQTPSHQVTQMGQEVILRCVPISNHLYFYWYRQILGQKVEFLVSFYNNEISEKSEIFDDQFSVERPDGSNFTLKIRSTKLEDSAMYFCASSDGRATNTIYFGEGSWLTVV.

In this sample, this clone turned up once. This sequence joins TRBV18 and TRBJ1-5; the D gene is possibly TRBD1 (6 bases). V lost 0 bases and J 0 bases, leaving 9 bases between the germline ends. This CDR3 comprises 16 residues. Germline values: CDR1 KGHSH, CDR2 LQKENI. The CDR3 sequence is CASSPPGGDSNQPQHF. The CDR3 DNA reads TGTGCCAGCTCACCACCAGGGGGAGATAGCAATCAGCCCCAGCATTTT.